This paragraph reports one T cell receptor beta chain. The data derive from a study of OX40 agonist ivuxolimab in advanced cancers. The protocol was immunoSEQ multiplex PCR, while the TCRdb copy is restricted to in-frame clones and leaves out a portion. The sample consists of 45,000 to 60,000 clones, more than 75% of them appearing once. The V gene's germline CDR1 is SGDLS and CDR2 YYNGEE. The CDR3 spans 15 residues. J gave up 8 bases and V 4 bases, and 9 bases lay outside the gene matches. This receptor was taken from an adult with an advanced solid tumor such as melanoma, head and neck, liver or kidney cancer. This sample comprised CD4+ or CD8+ T cells sorted from blood, obtained in a trial of the OX40 agonist ivuxolimab. The chain joins TRBV9 to TRBJ2-1; 10 bases fit TRBD2. The CDR3 nucleotides read TGTGCCAGCAGCTTCTCTAGCGGGGGCCGGGATGAGCAGTTCTTC. Translating it yields CASSFSSGGRDEQFF.